A selection of T cell receptor beta chains follows, all from one sample in a study of blood T cell repertoires in COVID-19. TCRdb keeps only in-frame clones here, not all; method: immunoSEQ multiplex PCR. The sample has about 480,000 clones; 80% to 90% are singletons. Sample: peripheral blood. These receptors were taken from a man in his late teens or twenties with COVID-19, enrolled during active disease. The CDR3 runs from the conserved cysteine through the conserved F or W. The D gene is left open where the match is weak. For some rows the clone size is stated as once, few or many, or as a class when expanded; others skip it.

j_call d_call clone_size v_call cdr3_aa cdr3_nt
TRBJ2-3 . . TRBV19 CASSMLPLPGTDTQYF TGTGCCAGTAGTATGCTTCCCCTACCTGGCACAGATACGCAGTATTTT
TRBJ2-5 TRBD2 . TRBV27 CASSLSSGGLQETQYF TGTGCCAGCAGTTTATCTAGCGGGGGTTTACAAGAGACCCAGTACTTC
TRBJ2-5 . . TRBV5-1 CASSFQIQETQYF TGCGCCAGCAGCTTCCAAATCCAAGAGACCCAGTACTTC
TRBJ1-2 . . TRBV19 CASTVRGIDGYTF TGTGCCAGTACGGTTAGGGGAATAGACGGCTACACCTTC
TRBJ2-7 . . TRBV3-1/TRBV3-2 CASSLPRQDFGEQYF TGTGCCAGCAGCCTACCACGACAGGATTTCGGCGAGCAGTACTTC
TRBJ1-2 . . TRBV15 CATSSDSDGYTF TGTGCCACCAGCAGTGACAGCGATGGCTACACCTTC
TRBJ1-2 TRBD1 . TRBV6-5 CASSQSPTGEDGYTF TGTGCCAGCAGTCAAAGCCCGACAGGGGAAGATGGCTACACCTTC
TRBJ2-4 TRBD1 . TRBV7-9 CASRATGGAKNIQYF TGTGCCAGCAGGGCGACAGGGGGAGCCAAAAACATTCAGTACTTC
TRBJ1-2 . few TRBV24-1 CATRGGGRGEGYTF TGTGCCACCAGAGGCGGGGGGCGCGGCGAAGGCTACACCTTC
TRBJ2-3 . . TRBV27 CASSLDKDTQYF TGTGCCAGCAGTTTGGACAAAGATACGCAGTATTTT
TRBJ2-7 . . TRBV4-1 CASSQRITGTIPYEQYF TGCGCCAGCAGCCAACGTATTACCGGGACAATACCTTACGAGCAGTACTTC
TRBJ2-2 . . TRBV19 CASSPAQFFGELFF TGTGCCAGTTCCCCGGCACAGTTTTTCGGGGAGCTGTTTTTT
TRBJ2-3 TRBD2 . TRBV24-1 CATSEPTSGGADTQYF TGTGCCACCAGTGAACCTACTAGCGGGGGCGCAGATACGCAGTATTTT
TRBJ1-2 . . TRBV5-1 CASSTDNDYGYTF TGCGCCAGCAGCACCGACAATGACTATGGCTACACCTTC
TRBJ2-1 TRBD2 . TRBV2 CASRLAGGNNEQFF TGTGCCAGCAGACTAGCGGGGGGCAACAATGAGCAGTTCTTC
TRBJ2-7 . . TRBV18 CASSPPGLTTYEQYF TGTGCCAGCTCACCACCTGGACTCACAACCTACGAGCAGTACTTC
TRBJ1-4 . . TRBV7-9 CASSLVIGKTNEKLFF TGTGCCAGCAGCTTAGTAATCGGGAAAACTAATGAAAAACTGTTTTTT
TRBJ1-1 . . TRBV6-5 CASTLTVNTEAFF TGTGCCAGCACCCTCACAGTGAACACTGAAGCTTTCTTT
TRBJ2-7 . once TRBV5-6 CASSPMEARFSYEQYF TGTGCCAGCAGCCCTATGGAGGCTAGGTTCTCCTACGAGCAGTACTTC
TRBJ2-7 . . TRBV5-1 CASSFGGLTYEQYF TGCGCCAGCAGCTTCGGCGGCTTGACCTACGAGCAGTACTTC
TRBJ2-1 TRBD2 once TRBV7-2 CASSFAGGSYNEQFF TGTGCCAGCAGTTTCGCGGGGGGGTCCTACAATGAGCAGTTCTTC
TRBJ1-2 . . TRBV7-9 CASSLGPPSYGYTF TGTGCCAGCAGCTTAGGGCCTCCTAGCTATGGCTACACCTTC